The clone carrying this T cell receptor beta chain was observed a few times. Antigen unknown. The data were taken from a study of sequential checkpoint blockade in melanoma. Whole-study context: DNA from 90 to 100 pretreatment tumor samples underwent TCRβ immunosequencing. Twenty-two patients had matched tumor biopsies before treatment and at week 13 after nivolumab or ipilimumab alone.

Study outcomes and limitations: T-cell fraction and clonality followed PD-L1 and CD8+ counts, not mutational load.

As for treatment: randomized to nivolumab then ipilimumab (arm A) or the reverse (arm B). The V gene lost 4 bases and the J gene lost 2 bases, with 11 bases spanning the gap. CDR3 length equals 14 residues. The germline V gene encodes CDR1 SGDLS and CDR2 YYNGEE. Here immunoSEQ multiplex PCR was the method, and the copy in TCRdb shows in-frame clones only, minus some. The sample shows around 9,500 clones, about 21% of them seen only once. The rearrangement links TRBV9 to TRBJ2-3; tentatively, D is TRBD1 (6 bases). Source: tumor tissue (inferred from file names), taken from a patient given nivolumab and ipilimumab in sequence. The receptor was derived from a human donor with melanoma. The CDR3 DNA sequence: TGTGCCAGCAGCTTTGGGGGCGTCACAGATACGCAGTATTTT. Translation: CASSFGGVTDTQYF.